A selection of T cell receptor beta chains follows, all from one sample in a study of immune evolution from preneoplasia to lung adenocarcinoma. Clones were sequenced by immunoSEQ multiplex PCR, and TCRdb holds only the in-frame ones, with some missing. This sample yields around 7,000 clones, of which roughly three quarters are seen a single time; approximately 7.9% belongs to the top ten. The sample comprised FFPE minimally invasive lung adenocarcinoma tissue. All receptors come from a person aged 70 to 85 with lung adenocarcinoma. Both conserved end residues are part of each CDR3. The D gene is left open where the match is weak. Some rows mark clone size as missing; the rest say once, few, many or name a class of expanded clone.

>TRBV29-1|NA|NA|TRBJ1-5
TGCAGCGTTGCACAGGGAAGAACCAATCAGCCCCAGCATTTT
CSVAQGRTNQPQHF
>TRBV29-1|NA|NA|TRBJ1-2
TGCAGCGTTCGAACAGAAAGGGGCGGCTACACCTTC
CSVRTERGGYTF
>TRBV7-8|TRBD2|NA|TRBJ2-7
TGTGCCAGCAGCTTAGGCAGCGGGGGCTACGAGCAGTACTTC
CASSLGSGGYEQYF
>TRBV2|NA|NA|TRBJ1-1
TGTGCCAGCAGTGAATGGAGGGGAATGAACACTGAAGCTTTCTTT
CASSEWRGMNTEAFF
>TRBV19|NA|NA|TRBJ2-7
TGTGCCAGTAGTCCTTCCCTCAATACGCGCTCCAGCGAGCAGTACTTC
CASSPSLNTRSSEQYF
>TRBV7-9|NA|NA|TRBJ2-5
TGTGCCAGCAGCTTAGTGCACCAAGAGACCCAGTACTTC
CASSLVHQETQYF
>TRBV6-1|NA|NA|TRBJ1-2
TGTGCCAGCAGTGGCAGGGTTCCCGGCTACACCTTC
CASSGRVPGYTF
>TRBV5-5|NA|NA|TRBJ1-1
TGTGCCAGCAACTTGGGGACCTCGGGCACTGAAGCTTTCTTT
CASNLGTSGTEAFF
>TRBV2|NA|few|TRBJ1-1
TGTGCCAGCAGCTCGGAGAGGAGCACTGAAGCTTTCTTT
CASSSERSTEAFF
>TRBV11-2|NA|NA|TRBJ2-5
TGTGCCAGCAGCTTAGAACAAGGTGGACCCAGGACCCAGTACTTC
CASSLEQGGPRTQYF
>TRBV7-9|NA|NA|TRBJ2-7
TGTGCCAGCAGCGCCCAGGAGGAGCAGTACTTC
CASSAQEEQYF
>TRBV28|NA|few|TRBJ2-7
TGTGCCAGCAGGGAAATACACGGGACCTACGAGCAGTACTTC
CASREIHGTYEQYF
>TRBV15|TRBD1|NA|TRBJ1-1
TGTGCCACCAGCAGACTTCGACAGGGGAACACTGAAGCTTTCTTT
CATSRLRQGNTEAFF
>TRBV11-3|NA|large|TRBJ2-2
TGTGCCAGCAGCTTAGACACCGGGGAGCTGTTTTTT
CASSLDTGELFF
>TRBV11-3|NA|once|TRBJ2-7
TGTGCCAGCAGCTTAAACTCTGGGGGCCAGCAGTACTTC
CASSLNSGGQQYF
>TRBV7-3|TRBD1|NA|TRBJ1-1
TGTGCCAGACAGGGGGAAACTGAAGCTTTCTTT
CARQGETEAFF
>TRBV6-1|NA|NA|TRBJ2-2
TGTGCCAGCAGTGAAGCGACGGAAAACACCGGGGAGCTGTTTTTT
CASSEATENTGELFF
>TRBV7-9|NA|NA|TRBJ1-1
TGTGTCAGCGGACGGAACACTGAAGCTTTCTTT
CVSGRNTEAFF
>TRBV28|TRBD1|NA|TRBJ1-5
TGTGCCAGCCTTTCCACAGGGGGAGGCAATCAGCCCCAGCATTTT
CASLSTGGGNQPQHF
>TRBV11-3|NA|NA|TRBJ2-5
TGTGCCAGCAGCTTGGGTGGGGCTGGGGAGACCCAGTACTTC
CASSLGGAGETQYF
>TRBV6-4|NA|NA|TRBJ2-2
TGTGCCAGCAGGGGACTTAACACCGGGGAGCTGTTTTTT
CASRGLNTGELFF
>TRBV6-1|NA|NA|TRBJ1-2
TGTGCCAGCAGTGCCCGCGTTCAGGGCTATGGCTACACCTTC
CASSARVQGYGYTF
>TRBV4-3|TRBD1|NA|TRBJ1-1
TGCGCCAGCAGCCAATTATCAGGGGACAGGGAAGCTTTCTTT
CASSQLSGDREAFF
>TRBV4-2|NA|few|TRBJ1-2
TGTGCCAGCAGCCAAGATGTGCAGGGGACCTATGGCTACACCTTC
CASSQDVQGTYGYTF
>TRBV2|TRBD1|once|TRBJ1-2
TGTGCCAGCAGGAGCGGGACAGGCTCCCACGATGGCTACACCTTC
CASRSGTGSHDGYTF
>TRBV6-4|NA|medium-sized|TRBJ2-5
TGTGCCAGCAGTTGGCGTCAGGGAGAGACCCAGTACTTC
CASSWRQGETQYF
>TRBV28|NA|NA|TRBJ2-7
TGTGCCAGCAGTTTTCATCTCTACGAGCAGTACTTC
CASSFHLYEQYF
>TRBV9|NA|NA|TRBJ1-4
TGTGCCAGCAGCGTTTGGGGGCAGGATGAAAAACTGTTTTTT
CASSVWGQDEKLFF
>TRBV7-3|NA|NA|TRBJ2-1
TGTGCCAGCAGCCAAGGGAGGGAGCAGTTCTTC
CASSQGREQFF
>TRBV2|NA|NA|TRBJ2-5
TGTGCCAGCAGACTGGGGATTCGGGAGACCCAGTACTTC
CASRLGIRETQYF
>TRBV27|NA|NA|TRBJ2-1
TGTGCCAGCAGTTTACCGAGTGGTGAGCAGTTCTTC
CASSLPSGEQFF
>TRBV27|NA|NA|TRBJ1-1
TGTGCCAGCGGGTGGGGAGAAGAAGCTTTCTTT
CASGWGEEAFF
>TRBV6-5|NA|NA|TRBJ2-5
TGTGCCAGCAGTTACGGAGAGACCCAGTACTTC
CASSYGETQYF
>TRBV27|TRBD1|NA|TRBJ2-1
TGTGCCAGCAGTTTTAACGGGGACAGGCCCGCATCCAATGAGCAGTTCTTC
CASSFNGDRPASNEQFF
>TRBV28|NA|NA|TRBJ2-1
TGTGCCAGCATGGACAATGAGCAGTTCTTC
CASMDNEQFF
>TRBV11-3|NA|NA|TRBJ2-1
TGTGCCAGCAGGCGACTGAGCTCCTACAATGAGCAGTTCTTC
CASRRLSSYNEQFF
>TRBV5-6|NA|once|TRBJ2-7
TGTGCCAGCAGAGAATCAGGGTCCCGGGGTAGCCAGTTC
CASRESGSRGSQF
>TRBV5-1|NA|few|TRBJ2-2
TGCGCCAGCAGCCGTGGCGAGTTCACCGGGGAGCTGTTTTTT
CASSRGEFTGELFF
>TRBV6-5|TRBD1|NA|TRBJ1-2
TGTGCCAGCATTGGGGGACAGGACTATGGCTACACCTTC
CASIGGQDYGYTF
>TRBV6-6|NA|few|TRBJ1-1
TGTGCCAGCAGTCCCGGGGGGCACACTGAAGCTTTCTTT
CASSPGGHTEAFF
>TRBV13|TRBD1|once|TRBJ1-3
TGTGCCAGCAGCCCCCCCGGGACAGGGGAACCCTCTGGAAACACCATATATTTT
CASSPPGTGEPSGNTIYF
>TRBV7-9|NA|NA|TRBJ2-5
TGTGCCAGCAGCCCAGGCAGTTTCCAAGAGACCCAGTACTTC
CASSPGSFQETQYF
>TRBV30|TRBD1|once|TRBJ2-7
TGTGCCTGGTCAAAGGGGGGACAGGGGTCCCACGAGCAGTACTTC
CAWSKGGQGSHEQYF
>TRBV5-4|NA|NA|TRBJ1-4
TGTGCCAGCAGCTTCGGAACTCCTGCAACTAATGAAAAACTGTTTTTT
CASSFGTPATNEKLFF
>TRBV5-6|NA|few|TRBJ2-7
TGTGCCAGCAGCTTGTCCCATCGACTCGAGGCTAGTCCGAACGAGCAGTACTTC
CASSLSHRLEASPNEQYF
>TRBV9|NA|NA|TRBJ1-1
TGTGCCAGCAGCGTAAGTACAGGCGGGGTCAGCACTGAAGCTTTCTTT
CASSVSTGGVSTEAFF
>TRBV6-5|NA|NA|TRBJ1-2
TGTGCCAGCAGTTACTCGAGGACGGGCTATGGCTACACCTTC
CASSYSRTGYGYTF
>TRBV19|NA|NA|TRBJ2-1
TGTGCCAGTAAAGGCAGGGGACTCTACAATGAGCAGTTCTTC
CASKGRGLYNEQFF
>TRBV11-2|NA|NA|TRBJ2-3
TGTGCCAGCAGGAGAATTAGGGGTGACACAGATACGCAGTATTTT
CASRRIRGDTDTQYF
>TRBV4-3|TRBD2|NA|TRBJ2-3
TGCGCCAGCAGCCAGTCCCTAGCGGGAGCAGATACGCAGTATTTT
CASSQSLAGADTQYF
>TRBV5-1|TRBD2|NA|TRBJ2-1
TGCGCCAGCAGGGACCTAGGGCGGGGGGGCACTGAGCAGTTCTTC
CASRDLGRGGTEQFF